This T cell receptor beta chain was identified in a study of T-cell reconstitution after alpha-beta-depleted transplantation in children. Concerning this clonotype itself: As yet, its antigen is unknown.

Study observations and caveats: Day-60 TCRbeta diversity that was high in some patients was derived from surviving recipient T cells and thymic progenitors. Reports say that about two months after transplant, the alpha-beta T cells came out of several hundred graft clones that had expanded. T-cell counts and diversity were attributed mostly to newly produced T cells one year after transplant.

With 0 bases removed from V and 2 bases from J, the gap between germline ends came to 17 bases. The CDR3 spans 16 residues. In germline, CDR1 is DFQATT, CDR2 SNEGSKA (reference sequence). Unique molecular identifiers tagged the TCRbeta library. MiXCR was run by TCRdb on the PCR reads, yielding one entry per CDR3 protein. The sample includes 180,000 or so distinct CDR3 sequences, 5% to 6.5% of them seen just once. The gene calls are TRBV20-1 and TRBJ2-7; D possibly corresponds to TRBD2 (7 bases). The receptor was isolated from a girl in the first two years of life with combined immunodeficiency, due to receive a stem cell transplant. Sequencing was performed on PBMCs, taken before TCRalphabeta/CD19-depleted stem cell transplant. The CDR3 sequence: CSARDLGGGLPYEQYF. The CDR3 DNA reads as TGCAGTGCTAGAGATCTAGGGGGAGGGCTTCCCTACGAGCAGTACTTC.